This is a list of T cell receptor beta chains from one sample in a study of OX40 agonist ivuxolimab in advanced cancers. Some clones are missing from TCRdb's copy, which holds only in-frame ones; the method was immunoSEQ multiplex PCR. The table records about 77,000 clones, just under 95% of them present only once. Sequences were derived from CD4+ or CD8+ T cells sorted from blood, sampled in a trial of the OX40 agonist ivuxolimab. The receptor set was obtained from an adult with an advanced solid tumor such as melanoma, head and neck, liver or kidney cancer. Both conserved end residues are part of each CDR3. The D gene is left open where the match is weak. Some rows have no size entry. The others give once, few or many, or a class for an expanded clone.

J gene,V gene,D gene,clone size,CDR3 DNA,CDR3 protein
TRBJ1-2,TRBV7-2,.,.,TGTGCCAGCAGCTTCCCCGACGGAACCTATGGCTACACCTTC,CASSFPDGTYGYTF
TRBJ2-5,TRBV6-5,TRBD2,.,TGTGCCAGCAGTTACTTAGCGGGGAGAGAGACCCAGTACTTC,CASSYLAGRETQYF
TRBJ1-2,TRBV9,.,.,TGTGCCAGCAGCGTAAGCCCCACGGGTAACTATGGCTACACCTTC,CASSVSPTGNYGYTF
TRBJ2-7,TRBV10-1,TRBD1,.,TGCGCCAGAGGTTCCGGGACAGGGACGGAAGAGCAGTACTTC,CARGSGTGTEEQYF
TRBJ2-1,TRBV20-1,.,.,TGCAGTGCAGATTGGGGAACGGAGCAGTTCTTC,CSADWGTEQFF
TRBJ1-4,TRBV7-8,.,.,TGTGCCAGCAGCCCGAGAGGAGGGGGGGGCTTTATCTCAACTAATGAAAAACTGTTTTTT,CASSPRGGGGFISTNEKLFF
TRBJ2-1,TRBV28,.,.,TGTGCCAGCAGTAATTGGGAAAATGAGCAGTTCTTC,CASSNWENEQFF
TRBJ1-5,TRBV6-6,TRBD1,.,TGTGCCAGCAGATCTTCGGGGCAGGGGGACAATCAGCCCCAGCATTTT,CASRSSGQGDNQPQHF
TRBJ1-2,TRBV6-4,TRBD1,few,TGTGCCAGCCGGGACAGCCTAGCTCAGGGCTACACCTTC,CASRDSLAQGYTF
TRBJ2-1,TRBV10-3,TRBD2,.,TGTGCCATCAGTGAGTCTAGCGGGGGTTACAATGAGCAGTTCTTC,CAISESSGGYNEQFF
TRBJ1-2,TRBV28,TRBD1,.,TGTGCCAGTCAACCCTTCGGACCCATAAGTGGGCAGGGGGGCTATGGCTACACCTTC,CASQPFGPISGQGGYGYTF
TRBJ1-1,TRBV5-8,TRBD1,.,TGTGCCAGCACCATTATTAGGGGGCGGACTGAAGCTTTCTTT,CASTIIRGRTEAFF
TRBJ2-5,TRBV14,.,.,TGTGCCAGCAGCCTCGTGGGAGCCCAAGAGACCCAGTACTTC,CASSLVGAQETQYF
TRBJ2-7,TRBV19,TRBD1,.,TGTGCCAGTCGGACAGGGGGGAACCCGCTCTACGAGCAGTACTTC,CASRTGGNPLYEQYF
TRBJ1-2,TRBV7-9,.,.,TGTGCCAGCAGTTGGAGGGACACTCTTAACTATGGCTACACCTTC,CASSWRDTLNYGYTF
TRBJ2-7,TRBV2,.,.,TGTGCCAGCAGTGCATCCGGGGAGTTCAGCGAGCAGTACTTC,CASSASGEFSEQYF
TRBJ1-2,TRBV5-4,.,.,TGTGCCAGCAGCCCCGGGACAAAAAGAAACTATGGCTACACCTTC,CASSPGTKRNYGYTF
TRBJ2-7,TRBV6-6,.,.,TGTGCCAGCGCTACCCCCAGCAAGCCCTACGAGCAGTACTTC,CASATPSKPYEQYF
TRBJ2-1,TRBV5-1,TRBD1,.,TGCGCCAGCAGCCCCGACAGGGGGCTCGACAATGAGCAGTTCTTC,CASSPDRGLDNEQFF
TRBJ2-6,TRBV9,.,.,TGTGCCAGCAGCCGGACGGATTCTGGGGCCAACGTCCTGACTTTC,CASSRTDSGANVLTF
TRBJ2-3,TRBV11-2,.,.,TGTGCCAGCAGATTCGCGGAGGGGCTCACCACAGATACGCAGTATTTT,CASRFAEGLTTDTQYF
TRBJ2-3,TRBV10-3,.,.,TGTGCCATCAGTGGTGGGGGGAACATAGCGCAGTATTTT,CAISGGGNIAQYF
TRBJ2-3,TRBV7-9,.,.,TGTGCCAGCAGCTTAGACCTGGGGTCAGATACGCAGTATTTT,CASSLDLGSDTQYF
TRBJ1-5,TRBV6-5,TRBD1,.,TGTGCCAGCAGGCGACAGGGGGGAAGCAATCAGCCCCAGCATTTT,CASRRQGGSNQPQHF
TRBJ2-1,TRBV4-2,TRBD2,.,TGTGCCAGCAGCCAGCGTATCCTAGCGGGGGGGCCGGTTGAGCAGTTCTTC,CASSQRILAGGPVEQFF
TRBJ1-6,TRBV28,.,.,TGTGCCAGCAGTTTGCGAACGTATAATTCACCCCTCCACTTT,CASSLRTYNSPLHF
TRBJ1-2,TRBV5-5,.,.,TGTGCCAGCAGCTTGAATCTCGGACAGATTAACTATGGCTACACCTTC,CASSLNLGQINYGYTF
TRBJ2-3,TRBV6-6,TRBD2,.,TGTGCCAGCAGTTACTCTGCGGGCGGGAGTCCAGATACGCAGTATTTT,CASSYSAGGSPDTQYF
TRBJ2-1,TRBV11-2,.,.,TGTGCCAGCAGCCTGGCCAGCGGCTTGAATGAGCAGTTCTTC,CASSLASGLNEQFF
TRBJ1-1,TRBV27,.,.,TGTGCCAGCGGGTGGACATTGAACACTGAAGCTTTCTTT,CASGWTLNTEAFF
TRBJ2-7,TRBV4-1,TRBD2,.,TGCGCCAGCAGCCGGGCTAGCGGGAGTGGTTCCTACGAGCAGTACTTC,CASSRASGSGSYEQYF
TRBJ2-3,TRBV29-1,.,.,TGCAGCGTTGAAGAGAGCACAGATACGCAGTATTTT,CSVEESTDTQYF
TRBJ2-3,TRBV7-2,TRBD2,.,TGTGCCAGCAGCCTGCTAGCGGGGATAAGCACAGATACGCAGTATTTT,CASSLLAGISTDTQYF
TRBJ2-5,TRBV6-5,TRBD2,.,TGTGCCAGCATCAGGGAGGGCGAACAAGAGACCCAGTACTTC,CASIREGEQETQYF
TRBJ2-1,TRBV5-1,.,once,TGCGCCAGCAGCTTGTGGGCCACCTACAATGAGCAGTTCTTC,CASSLWATYNEQFF
TRBJ2-7,TRBV7-2,.,.,TGTGCCAGCAGCTTAGTTTCAGGGAAGAGCTCCTACGAGCAGTACTTC,CASSLVSGKSSYEQYF
TRBJ2-7,TRBV6-5,TRBD1,.,TGTGCCAGCAGTGGGGGGACAGGCCTACCCTACGAGCAGTACTTC,CASSGGTGLPYEQYF
TRBJ2-7,TRBV6-5,.,.,TGTGCCAGCAGTGGGGGACATCACTACTCCTACGAGCAGTACTTC,CASSGGHHYSYEQYF
TRBJ2-7,TRBV18,.,.,TGTGCCAGCTCACCAGGGACCCCAAGCTCCTACGAGCAGTACTTC,CASSPGTPSSYEQYF
TRBJ1-4,TRBV27,.,.,TGTGCCAGCAGTTCTTCAGGGACTAATGAAAAACTGTTTTTT,CASSSSGTNEKLFF